One sample yielded the 27 T cell receptor beta chains listed below, sequenced in a study of cytomegalovirus exposure and HLA in healthy donors. With 60 Vbeta and 13 Jbeta primers, the PCR was carried out. TCRdb's table, derived via immunoSEQ multiplex PCR, lists solely in-frame clones and lacks some. The sample holds about 57,000 clones, approximately 70% seen once. Specimen: PBMCs. These TCRs come from a woman in her fifties or sixties in good health and CMV-seronegative.

This chain uses TRBV9 with TRBJ1-4; D is ambiguous. With 4 bases removed from V and 6 bases from J, the gap between germline ends came to 19 bases. CDR1 is SGDLS and CDR2 is YYNGEE in the germline V gene. This CDR3 comprises 16 residues. This CDR3 is CASSSRGGAVDEKLFF. CDR3 in DNA: TGTGCCAGCAGCTCTCGAGGTGGAGCAGTAGATGAAAAACTGTTTTTT.

In this sample, this clone turned up a few times. The junction departs from the called germline gene at one end, perhaps through a read error. V usage is TRBV5-1 and J usage is TRBJ1-5, with D tentatively TRBD1 (6 bases). This CDR3 contains 13 residues. CDR1 and CDR2 from the germline V gene are SGHRS and YFSETQ. The CDR3 loop reads CASCFEGDRPQHF. Written as DNA, the CDR3 is TGCGCCAGCTGCTTCGAGGGGGACCGGCCCCAGCATTTT.

This clone was found a few times. The chain combines TRBV4-2 with TRBJ1-2, with D unclear. The germline V and J ends were trimmed by 1 base and 4 bases, with 22 bases remaining between them. There are 18 residues in the CDR3. The V gene's germline CDR1 is LGHNA and CDR2 YNFKEQ. The CDR3 is CASSQVIGGNGRAYGYTF. The DNA of the CDR3 is TGTGCCAGCAGCCAAGTTATAGGCGGGAATGGTCGAGCCTATGGCTACACCTTC.

The V and J genes are TRBV30 and TRBJ1-5, with TRBD1 identical over 9 bases. The germline V gene has CDR1 GTSNPN and CDR2 SVGIG (reference sequence). The CDR3 length is 15 residues. After removal of 0 bases from V and 3 bases from J, the junction contained 3 bases not matched to a gene. The CDR3 loop reads CAWSVRDRANQPQHF. The CDR3 region has the DNA TGTGCCTGGAGTGTCCGGGACAGGGCCAATCAGCCCCAGCATTTT.

This clone was recorded a few times. The chain employs TRBV9 and TRBJ1-1, with D possibly matching TRBD1 (6 bases). The CDR3 extends over 16 amino acids. Trimming removed 5 bases at V and 1 base at J, with 18 bases between. Germline values: CDR1 SGDLS, CDR2 YYNGEE. The CDR3 loop reads CASSAGGAGGNTEAFF. CDR3 coding DNA: TGTGCCAGCAGTGCCGGGGGGGCCGGGGGGAACACTGAAGCTTTCTTT.

V and J are TRBV5-6 and TRBJ2-7, with 7 positions matching TRBD1. CDR3 length equals 12 residues. Trimming took 4 bases from V and 6 from J; bases not matched to a gene: 4. CDR1 and CDR2 (germline): SGHDT, YYEEEE. The CDR3 sequence is CASSQGQREQYF. The CDR3 nucleotides are TGTGCCAGCAGCCAGGGACAGCGCGAGCAGTACTTC.

This clone was detected only a few times. The same CDR3 is also encoded by other DNA sequences in this sample. This sequence joins TRBV27 and TRBJ2-1, with 7 bases matching TRBD1. This CDR3 has 14 residues. V was clipped by 8 bases and J by 4 bases; unmatched bases: 8. The germline V gene has CDR1 MNHEY and CDR2 SMNVEV (reference sequence). CDR3 coding DNA: TGTGCCAGCCGCCGGGACAGAGCTTACAATGAGCAGTTCTTC. Translation: CASRRDRAYNEQFF.

This chain connects TRBV7-8 to TRBJ2-1, with 7 bases lining up with TRBD2. Looked up from germline, CDR1 is SGHVS and CDR2 is FQNEAQ. The CDR3 sequence is 17 residues long. Trimming took 3 bases from V and 0 from J; bases not matched to a gene: 8. The CDR3 nucleotides read TGTGCCAGCAGCTTGAGTGGGGGACTAAACTCCTACAATGAGCAGTTCTTC. This codes for CASSLSGGLNSYNEQFF.

In this sample, this clone turned up a few times. The V and J genes are TRBV5-1 and TRBJ1-4; D uncertain. Germline assignment: CDR1 SGHRS and CDR2 YFSETQ. CDR3 length equals 17 residues. The germline V and J ends were trimmed by 0 bases and 0 bases, with 12 bases remaining between them. The CDR3 reads CASSLGLGKTTNEKLFF. CDR3 nucleotide sequence: TGCGCCAGCAGCTTGGGTCTTGGCAAAACAACTAATGAAAAACTGTTTTTT.

The chain links TRBV30 to TRBJ2-6; maybe TRBD1 (5 bases). CDR1 is GTSNPN, CDR2 SVGIG, per germline (reference sequence). With 3 bases removed from V and 5 bases from J, the gap between germline ends came to 8 bases. The CDR3 totals 13 residues. The CDR3 nucleotides read TGTGCCTGGAGCCCAGGGTGGGCCAACGTCCTGACTTTC. Translating it yields CAWSPGWANVLTF. Drawing the rest from reference TRBV30 and TRBJ2-6, the complete variable domain is SQTIHQWPATLVQPVGSPLSLECTVEGTSNPNLYWYRQAAGRGLQLLFYSVGIGQISSEVPQNLSASRPQDRQFILSSKKLLLSDSGFYLCAWSPGWANVLTFGAGSRLTVL.

The chain employs TRBV6-5 and TRBJ1-2, with 7 bases fitting TRBD1. Trimming removed 5 bases from V and 4 bases from J; junction bases left unmatched: 4. The CDR3 totals 13 residues. In germline, CDR1 is MNHEY, CDR2 SVGAGI. Written as DNA, the CDR3 is TGTGCCAGCAGTCCAGACAGGGTCTATGGCTACACCTTC. It specifies CASSPDRVYGYTF.

The rearrangement joins TRBV6-5 to TRBJ1-2; D possibly corresponds to TRBD1 (5 bases). Germline assignment: CDR1 MNHEY and CDR2 SVGAGI. This CDR3 is built from 15 residues. Trimming removed 4 bases at V and 4 bases at J, with 16 bases between. In DNA, the CDR3 is TGTGCCAGCAGTTTCCGGCAGGGAAACCTCTATGGCTACACCTTC. Translating it yields CASSFRQGNLYGYTF.

The J gene is TRBJ2-5, the V gene TRBV27; possibly TRBD2 for D (5 bases). Deletions cut 2 bases from V and 4 bases from J, with 5 bases between. CDR3 length: 12 amino acids. Germline V lookup: CDR1 MNHEY, CDR2 SMNVEV (reference sequence). CDR3 DNA: TGTGCCAGCAGTTTAGAGGGAGAGACCCAGTACTTC. As protein: CASSLEGETQYF.

This chain links TRBV5-1 with TRBJ1-1; TRBD1 aligns across 7 bases. Germline CDR1 SGHRS, CDR2 YFSETQ. This CDR3 is 15 amino acids long. V was clipped by 4 bases and J by 4 bases; unmatched bases: 10. This CDR3 reads CASSPATGVATEAFF. The CDR3 DNA reads as TGCGCCAGCAGCCCAGCAACAGGGGTCGCCACTGAAGCTTTCTTT.

The rearrangement links TRBV5-1 to TRBJ2-1; possibly TRBD2 for D (6 bases). Looked up from germline, CDR1 is SGHRS and CDR2 is YFSETQ. CDR3 size: 14 residues. Trimming removed 4 bases at V and 8 bases at J, with 16 bases between. In DNA form, the CDR3 reads TGCGCCAGCAGCCCGGACTCCTCGGGAGATGAGCAGTTCTTC. This encodes CASSPDSSGDEQFF.

This clone was found a few times. The V gene is TRBV30, the J gene TRBJ1-1; D gene uncertain. In germline, CDR1 is GTSNPN, CDR2 SVGIG (reference sequence). V lost 2 bases to trimming and J lost 4 bases, with 8 bases between them. This CDR3 comprises 12 residues. The CDR3: CAWSWESTEAFF. The CDR3 DNA reads as TGTGCCTGGAGTTGGGAGAGCACTGAAGCTTTCTTT.

This clone was counted only a few times. Other DNA sequences in this sample translate to the same CDR3. V is TRBV28 and J is TRBJ2-2; TRBD1 aligns across 7 bases. This CDR3 region has 14 residues. The V segment lost 7 bases and the J segment 3 bases; nucleotides outside the gene matches: 5. The V gene's germline CDR1 is MDHEN and CDR2 SYDVKM. Here the CDR3 DNA reads TGTGCCAGCAATCCTCAGGGGGACACCGGGGAGCTGTTTTTT. It codes for CASNPQGDTGELFF.

This clone has more than one count but fewer than ten. The chain links TRBV4-1 to TRBJ1-5; 12 nucleotides line up with TRBD1. Germline values: CDR1 MGHRA, CDR2 YSYEKL. V gave up 1 base and J gave up 5 bases; unmatched junction bases: 3. The CDR3 totals 16 residues. The CDR3 is CASSQGDRGLHQPQHF. CDR3 coding DNA: TGCGCCAGCAGCCAAGGGGACAGGGGGCTTCATCAGCCCCAGCATTTT.

The chain joins TRBV5-1 to TRBJ1-1, with 9 bases identical to TRBD1. CDR1 and CDR2 from the germline V gene are SGHRS and YFSETQ. The CDR3 loop spans 16 amino acids. V lost 4 bases and J lost 6; bases outside the gene matches: 13. Written as DNA, the CDR3 is TGCGCCAGCAGCCCTACAGGGGGCGTGATTTCTTCTGAAGCTTTCTTT. Protein sequence: CASSPTGGVISSEAFF. The full variable domain, its missing parts supplied by reference TRBV5-1 and TRBJ1-1, is KAGVTQTPRYLIKTRGQQVTLSCSPISGHRSVSWYQQTPGQGLQFLFEYFSETQRNKGNFPGRFSGRQFSNSRSEMNVSTLELGDSALYLCASSPTGGVISSEAFFGQGTRLTVV.

The V gene is TRBV27, the J gene TRBJ2-5, with D possibly matching TRBD2 (5 bases). This CDR3 is built from 13 residues. From germline, CDR1 is MNHEY and CDR2 SMNVEV (reference sequence). V lost 4 bases, J lost 4 bases, and 10 bases lay in between. The CDR3 DNA reads TGTGCCAGCAGTTCCGGGAATGGAGAGACCCAGTACTTC. It codes for CASSSGNGETQYF.

As DNA, the CDR3 is TGTGCCAGCAGCCAAGAGGAGTTCCGTCAGCCCCAGCATTTT. The encoded protein is CASSQEEFRQPQHF. The chain joins TRBV4-2 to TRBJ1-5; D uncertain. V shed 0 bases and J shed 6 bases, with 9 bases lying between them. CDR1 is LGHNA, CDR2 YNFKEQ, per germline. There are 14 residues in the CDR3.

The rearrangement links TRBV7-6 to TRBJ2-1; 7 nucleotides agree with TRBD1. From germline, CDR1 is SGHVS and CDR2 FNYEAQ. The CDR3 extends over 16 amino acids. Trimming cost V 4 bases and J 3 bases; bases outside gene matches: 9. The CDR3 DNA follows: TGTGCCAGCAGCTCCAAGGGGGACAGTGACTACAATGAGCAGTTCTTC. It encodes CASSSKGDSDYNEQFF.

The chain has TRBV7-9 and TRBJ2-4; a possible D gene is TRBD2 (5 bases). The CDR3 length is 13 residues. Trimming removed 1 base at V and 5 bases at J, with 6 bases between. Looked up from germline, CDR1 is SEHNR and CDR2 is FQNEAQ (reference sequence). The CDR3 bases are TGTGCCAGCAGCTTAGGGCGGGAAAACATTCAGTACTTC. Translation: CASSLGRENIQYF.

This clone occurred a few times. V and J are TRBV6-5 and TRBJ2-3; D unclear. The CDR3 runs to 10 residues. V was cut by 8 bases and J by 6 bases, with 6 bases left in between. Looked up from germline, CDR1 is MNHEY and CDR2 is SVGAGI. In DNA form, the CDR3 reads TGTGCCAGCGAGCTCGATACGCAGTATTTT. Translating gives CASELDTQYF.

The chain links TRBV28 to TRBJ1-5, with TRBD1 identical over 8 bases. Losses at the gene ends were 6 bases for V and 0 bases for J; bases not matched to a gene: 7. This CDR3 region has 16 residues. Germline CDR1 is MDHEN and CDR2 is SYDVKM. The CDR3 DNA reads as TGTGCCAGCAGGGGGTCAGACAGGGGTAGCAATCAGCCCCAGCATTTT. Translation: CASRGSDRGSNQPQHF. Drawing the rest from reference TRBV28 and TRBJ1-5, the complete variable domain is DVKVTQSSRYLVKRTGEKVFLECVQDMDHENMFWYRQDPGLGLRLIYFSYDVKMKEKGDIPEGYSVSREKKERFSLILESASTNQTSMYLCASRGSDRGSNQPQHFGDGTRLSIL.

The CDR3 sequence: CASSGRDRVRGEQYF. In DNA, the CDR3 is TGTGCCAGCAGCGGCCGGGACAGGGTAAGGGGTGAGCAGTACTTC. The chain is built from TRBV5-6 and TRBJ2-7; 9 nucleotides match TRBD1. This CDR3 has 15 amino acids. The trim removed 4 bases at V and 7 bases at J, leaving 12 bases unmatched. CDR1 and CDR2 (germline): SGHDT, YYEEEE.

This clone was seen more than once but under ten times. The chain is built from TRBV6-6 and TRBJ1-1; D might be TRBD1 (6 bases). In germline, CDR1 is MNHNY, CDR2 SVGAGI (reference sequence). Trimming stripped 6 bases from V and 5 bases from J, with 13 bases between. This CDR3 spans 13 amino acids. The CDR3 region is CASSQTGSTEAFF. As DNA, the CDR3 is TGTGCCAGCAGCCAAACAGGGTCTACTGAAGCTTTCTTT.